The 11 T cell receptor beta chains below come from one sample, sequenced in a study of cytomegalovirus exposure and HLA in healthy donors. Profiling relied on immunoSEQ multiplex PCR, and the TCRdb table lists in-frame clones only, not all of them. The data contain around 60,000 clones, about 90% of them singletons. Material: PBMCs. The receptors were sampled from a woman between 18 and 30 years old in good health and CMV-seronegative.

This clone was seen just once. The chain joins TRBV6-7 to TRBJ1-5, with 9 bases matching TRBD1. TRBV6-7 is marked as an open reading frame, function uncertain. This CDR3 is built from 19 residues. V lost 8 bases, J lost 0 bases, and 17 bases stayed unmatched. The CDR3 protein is CASGPNRDRARNSNQPQHF. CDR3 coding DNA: TGTGCCAGCGGACCAAACCGGGACAGGGCCAGAAATAGCAATCAGCCCCAGCATTTT.

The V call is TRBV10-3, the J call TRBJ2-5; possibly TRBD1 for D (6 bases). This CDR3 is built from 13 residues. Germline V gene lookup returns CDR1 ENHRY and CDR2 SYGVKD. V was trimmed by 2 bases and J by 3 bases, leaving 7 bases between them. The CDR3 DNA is TGTGCCATCAGTGAGGGGGGCGAAGAGACCCAGTACTTC. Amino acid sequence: CAISEGGEETQYF.

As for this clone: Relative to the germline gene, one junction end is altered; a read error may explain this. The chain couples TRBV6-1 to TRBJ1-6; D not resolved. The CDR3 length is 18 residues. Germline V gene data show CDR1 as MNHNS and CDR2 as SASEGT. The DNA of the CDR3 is TGTGCCAGCAGTGAAAGCGGTGCCGAAAGCTCCCATAATTCACCCCTCCACTTT. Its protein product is CASSESGAESSHNSPLHF.

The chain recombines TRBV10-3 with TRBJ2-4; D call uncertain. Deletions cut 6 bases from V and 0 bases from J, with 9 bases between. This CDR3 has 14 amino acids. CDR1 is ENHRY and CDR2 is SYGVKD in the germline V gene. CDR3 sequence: CAISSTLAKNIQYF. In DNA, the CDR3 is TGTGCCATCAGCTCTACGCTAGCCAAAAACATTCAGTACTTC.

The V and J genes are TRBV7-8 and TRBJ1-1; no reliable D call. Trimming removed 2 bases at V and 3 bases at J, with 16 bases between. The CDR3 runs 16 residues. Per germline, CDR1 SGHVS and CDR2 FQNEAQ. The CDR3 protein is CASSLPAAGRDTEAFF. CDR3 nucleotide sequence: TGTGCCAGCAGCTTACCCGCTGCTGGGAGGGACACTGAAGCTTTCTTT.

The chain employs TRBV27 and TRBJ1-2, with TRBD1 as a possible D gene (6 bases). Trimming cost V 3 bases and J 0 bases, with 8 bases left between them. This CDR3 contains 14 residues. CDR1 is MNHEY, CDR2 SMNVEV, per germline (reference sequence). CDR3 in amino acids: CASSLRQANYGYTF. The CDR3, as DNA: TGTGCCAGCAGTTTGCGACAGGCTAACTATGGCTACACCTTC.

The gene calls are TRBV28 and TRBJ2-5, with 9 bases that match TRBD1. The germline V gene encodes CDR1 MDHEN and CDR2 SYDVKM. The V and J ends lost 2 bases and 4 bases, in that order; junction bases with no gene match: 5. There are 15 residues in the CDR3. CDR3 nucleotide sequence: TGTGCCAGCAGTTTAATTACAGGGGGCTCAGAGACCCAGTACTTC. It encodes CASSLITGGSETQYF. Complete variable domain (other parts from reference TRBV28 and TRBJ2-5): DVKVTQSSRYLVKRTGEKVFLECVQDMDHENMFWYRQDPGLGLRLIYFSYDVKMKEKGDIPEGYSVSREKKERFSLILESASTNQTSMYLCASSLITGGSETQYFGPGTRLLVL.

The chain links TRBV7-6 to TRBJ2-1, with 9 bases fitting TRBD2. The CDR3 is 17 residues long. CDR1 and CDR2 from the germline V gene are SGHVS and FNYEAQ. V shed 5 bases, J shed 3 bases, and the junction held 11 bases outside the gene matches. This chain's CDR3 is CASSPIGAGGHYNEQFF. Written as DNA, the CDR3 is TGTGCCAGCAGCCCCATAGGGGCGGGAGGGCACTACAATGAGCAGTTCTTC.

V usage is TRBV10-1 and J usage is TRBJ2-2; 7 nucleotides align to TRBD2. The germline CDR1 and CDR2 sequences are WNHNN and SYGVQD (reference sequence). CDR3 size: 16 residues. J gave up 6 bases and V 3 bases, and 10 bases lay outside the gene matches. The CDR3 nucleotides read TGCGCCAGCAGTGAAGGGAGCGGGATGCCGTCCGGGGAGCTGTTTTTT. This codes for CASSEGSGMPSGELFF.

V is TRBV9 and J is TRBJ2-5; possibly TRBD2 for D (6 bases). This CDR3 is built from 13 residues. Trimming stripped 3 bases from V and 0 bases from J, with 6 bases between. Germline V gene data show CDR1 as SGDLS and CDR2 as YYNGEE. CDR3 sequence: CASSGGDQETQYF. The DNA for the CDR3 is TGTGCCAGCAGCGGGGGGGACCAAGAGACCCAGTACTTC.

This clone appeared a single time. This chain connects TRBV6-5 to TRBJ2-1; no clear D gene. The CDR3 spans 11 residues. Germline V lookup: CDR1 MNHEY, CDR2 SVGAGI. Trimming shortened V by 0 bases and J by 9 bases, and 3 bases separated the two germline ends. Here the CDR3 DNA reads TGTGCCAGCAGTTACTCGAGTGAGCAGTTCTTC. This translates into CASSYSSEQFF.